One sample yielded the 13 T cell receptor beta chains listed below, sequenced in a study of T-cell memory formation after mild COVID-19. TCRdb reprocessed the 5' RACE reads with MiXCR, giving one entry per CDR3 protein. The profile shows fewer than 600,000 distinct CDR3 sequences, about 20% of them singletons. Sequencing was carried out using PBMCs or a T cell subset sorted from them (not recorded which). These receptors were obtained from an adult woman who had mild COVID-19 (a few samples of this study predate the infection). Cell type and time point are not known.

The CDR3 sequence: CSALSGDGYGYTF. The CDR3 DNA reads TGCAGCGCGCTCAGTGGTGATGGGTATGGCTACACCTTC. This sequence joins TRBV29-1 and TRBJ1-2, with D hard to call. Germline CDR1 SQVTM, CDR2 ANQGSEA. The CDR3 has 13 amino acids. Deletions cut 7 bases from V and 5 bases from J, with 17 bases between.

V is TRBV12-3 or TRBV12-4 and J is TRBJ2-5; 12 bases agree with TRBD2. The trim removed 6 bases at V and 5 bases at J, leaving 10 bases unmatched. This CDR3 contains 16 residues. The CDR3, as DNA: TGTGCCAGCAGCCGTAGACTAGCGGGAGTCGCCGAGACCCAGTACTTC. Residues: CASSRRLAGVAETQYF.

This clonotype has a handful of counts. The V and J genes are TRBV4-2 and TRBJ2-7; 9 bases are shared with TRBD2. The V gene's germline CDR1 is LGHNA and CDR2 YNFKEQ. This CDR3 is built from 16 residues. Trimming removed 1 base from V and 0 bases from J; junction bases left unmatched: 4. The CDR3 DNA reads TGTGCCAGCAGCCAAGTGGAGCGGGAGGCCTCCTACGAGCAGTACTTC. It specifies CASSQVEREASYEQYF.

This clonotype was detected a few times. J is TRBJ1-2 and V is TRBV5-1; 7 bases are shared with TRBD1. After removal of 4 bases from V and 7 bases from J, the junction contained 4 bases not matched to a gene. Germline V lookup: CDR1 SGHRS, CDR2 YFSETQ. The CDR3 length is 12 residues. The CDR3 reads CASSPGTVGYTF. The CDR3 nucleotides read TGCGCCAGCAGCCCCGGGACAGTTGGCTACACCTTC.

The V gene is TRBV6-5, the J gene TRBJ1-2; D not certain. This CDR3 is built from 13 residues. Looked up from germline, CDR1 is MNHEY and CDR2 is SVGAGI. V dropped 2 bases and J dropped 7 bases, with 11 bases sitting between them. The CDR3 DNA sequence: TGTGCCAGCAGTTACGGCGTCAGAGGTGGCTACACCTTC. This translates into CASSYGVRGGYTF.

This clonotype was seen repeatedly, ten times or more. The chain combines TRBV9 with TRBJ2-5, with D perhaps being TRBD1 or TRBD2 (6 bases each). This CDR3 has 15 amino acids. V shed 2 bases and J shed 1 base, with 12 bases lying between them. The V gene's germline CDR1 is SGDLS and CDR2 YYNGEE. The CDR3 coding sequence is TGTGCCAGCAGCGTCTCCTGGGGGGCCCAAGAGACCCAGTACTTC. This translates into CASSVSWGAQETQYF.

This clonotype has a handful of counts. This chain joins TRBV20-1 and TRBJ1-2; D remains ambiguous. This CDR3 contains 13 residues. Germline CDR1 reads DFQATT; CDR2 reads SNEGSKA (reference sequence). With 6 bases removed from V and 4 bases from J, the gap between germline ends came to 15 bases. Here the CDR3 DNA reads TGCAGTGCAGCTCCCGGGCTGGGCTATGGCTACACCTTC. Translation gives CSAAPGLGYGYTF.

The chain is built from TRBV12-3 or TRBV12-4 and TRBJ2-7; D is tentatively TRBD1 or TRBD2 (5 bases each). Trimming took 0 bases from V and 8 from J, leaving 8 bases between them. The CDR3 covers 12 residues. The CDR3 sequence: CASSLAGPKQYF. CDR3 bases: TGTGCCAGCAGTTTAGCGGGACCGAAGCAGTACTTC.

This clonotype was counted between two and nine times. The V gene is TRBV12-3 or TRBV12-4, the J gene TRBJ2-3; 9 bases match TRBD1. CDR3 length: 17 amino acids. Germline trimming cut 0 bases from V and 3 bases from J; bases unmatched to any gene: 7. The CDR3 sequence: CASSLADRGLRTDTQYF. CDR3 nucleotide sequence: TGTGCCAGCAGTTTAGCAGACAGGGGGTTACGGACAGATACGCAGTATTTT.

This rearrangement joins TRBV5-1 to TRBJ1-2; weak D call: TRBD1 (5 bases). The CDR3 contains 14 residues. CDR1 and CDR2 from the germline V gene are SGHRS and YFSETQ. Deletions cut 4 bases from V and 8 bases from J, with 18 bases between. The CDR3 DNA reads TGCGCCAGCAGCCCTACAGGTAGGGCGGAGGGCTACACCTTC. It encodes CASSPTGRAEGYTF.

This clonotype has just a few counts. This chain connects TRBV20-1 to TRBJ2-5; D might be TRBD1 (5 bases). CDR1 and CDR2 from the germline V gene are DFQATT and SNEGSKA (reference sequence). V was shortened by 4 bases and J by 5 bases, with 11 bases between the two germline ends. This CDR3 region has 12 residues. The CDR3 protein is CSATVRGETQYF. The CDR3 DNA is TGCAGTGCTACCGTTAGGGGTGAGACCCAGTACTTC.

At least ten counts were recorded for this clonotype. The rearrangement uses TRBV28 and TRBJ1-4; 7 bases align to TRBD1. Trimming took 6 bases from V and 0 from J; bases not matched to a gene: 4. Germline V gene data show CDR1 as MDHEN and CDR2 as SYDVKM. CDR3 size: 15 residues. In nucleotides, the CDR3 is TGTGCCAGCAGGGGGACAGCGGCAACTAATGAAAAACTGTTTTTT. It specifies CASRGTAATNEKLFF.

This clonotype has just a few counts. V and J are TRBV20-1 and TRBJ2-5; D possibly uses TRBD1 or TRBD2 (6 bases each). Germline CDR1 and CDR2: DFQATT and SNEGSKA (reference sequence). The CDR3 sequence is 13 residues long. The V gene lost 6 bases and the J gene lost 4 bases, with 15 bases spanning the gap. The CDR3 region has the DNA TGCAGTGCCAAACGGGGGCCCGGAGAGACCCAGTACTTC. It yields the protein CSAKRGPGETQYF.